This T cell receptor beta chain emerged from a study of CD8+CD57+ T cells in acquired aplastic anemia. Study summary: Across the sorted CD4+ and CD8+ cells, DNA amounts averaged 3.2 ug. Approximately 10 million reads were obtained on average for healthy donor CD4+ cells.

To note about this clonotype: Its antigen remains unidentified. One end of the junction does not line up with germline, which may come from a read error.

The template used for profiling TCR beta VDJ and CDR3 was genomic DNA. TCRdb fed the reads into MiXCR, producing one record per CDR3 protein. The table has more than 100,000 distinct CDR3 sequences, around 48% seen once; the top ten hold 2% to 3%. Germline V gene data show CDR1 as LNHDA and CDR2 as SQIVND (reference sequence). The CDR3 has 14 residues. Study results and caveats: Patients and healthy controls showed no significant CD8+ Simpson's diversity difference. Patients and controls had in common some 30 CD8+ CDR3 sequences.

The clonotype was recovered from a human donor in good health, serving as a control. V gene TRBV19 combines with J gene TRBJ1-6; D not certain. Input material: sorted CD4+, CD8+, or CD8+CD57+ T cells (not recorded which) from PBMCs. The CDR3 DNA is TGTGCCAGTAGTATTGGGTCCGATTATTCCCCCCTCCACTTT. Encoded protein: CASSIGSDYSPLHF.